The 18 T cell receptor beta chains presented below share a single source sample, sequenced in a study of response to subunit inactivated influenza vaccine. MiXCR was run by TCRdb on the RT-PCR reads, yielding one entry per CDR3 protein. The sample shows 300,000 to 350,000 distinct CDR3 sequences, around a fifth of them seen only once. Material: PBMCs from blood, obtained about 19 months after vaccination. Source of these receptors: a man between 50 and 69 years old who received an inactivated influenza vaccine.

The gene calls are TRBV10-2 and TRBJ2-1; 9 bases match TRBD2. The CDR3 spans 16 residues. In germline, CDR1 is WSHSY, CDR2 SAAADI. Trimming at V came to 2 bases and at J to 7 bases, leaving 9 bases not matched to a gene. The CDR3 coding sequence is TGCGCCAGCAGTGAGCCGCGGGGGGGCCAGTTAAATGAGCAGTTCTTC. Its protein is CASSEPRGGQLNEQFF.

This clonotype has a count of ten or more. The chain joins TRBV10-3 to TRBJ1-2; D remains unclear. Germline V gene data show CDR1 as ENHRY and CDR2 as SYGVKD. The CDR3 has 13 amino acids. Trimming removed 4 bases from V and 0 bases from J, with 6 bases in between. The CDR3 region is CAISVGPNYGYTF. The CDR3 coding sequence is TGTGCCATCAGTGTCGGACCTAACTATGGCTACACCTTC.

The J gene is TRBJ2-1, the V gene TRBV6-2 or TRBV6-3, with 15 bases that match TRBD2. The germline gives CDR1 MNHEY, CDR2 SVGEGT. After removal of 7 bases from V and 1 base from J, the junction contained 14 bases not matched to a gene. There are 20 residues in the CDR3. In DNA form, the CDR3 reads TGTGCCAGCACCAACCCCAAAGGACTAGCGGGAGGGGGGTCCTACAATGAGCAGTTCTTC. Its protein is CASTNPKGLAGGGSYNEQFF.

This chain joins TRBV7-2 and TRBJ1-1; the D gene is possibly TRBD1 (5 bases). The CDR3 contains 15 residues. V was clipped by 7 bases and J by 4 bases, with 19 bases between them. Germline values: CDR1 SGHTA, CDR2 FQGNSA. Here the CDR3 DNA reads TGTGCCAGCAAGATCTCCCGGACGCAGGGCACTGAAGCTTTCTTT. Amino acids: CASKISRTQGTEAFF.

The sample holds many counts of this clonotype. This chain joins TRBV6-5 and TRBJ1-1; a possible D gene is TRBD1 (5 bases). The CDR3 contains 13 residues. Trimming left V 2 bases short and J 7 bases short, with 11 bases between. Germline CDR1 and CDR2: MNHEY and SVGAGI. The CDR3 DNA sequence: TGTGCCAGCAGTTACAGGGACGATGGTGAAGCTTTCTTT. As protein: CASSYRDDGEAFF.

This chain joins TRBV9 and TRBJ2-1; 8 nucleotides line up with TRBD1. V gave up 3 bases and J gave up 10 bases; unmatched junction bases: 3. Germline V gives CDR1 SGDLS, CDR2 YYNGEE. The CDR3 is 12 amino acids. CDR3 residues: CASSGQGQEQFF. The CDR3 coding sequence is TGTGCCAGCAGCGGACAGGGGCAGGAGCAGTTCTTC.

The gene calls are TRBV6-5 and TRBJ1-2, with D maybe TRBD1 (5 bases). There are 16 residues in the CDR3. V lost 0 bases and J lost 10, with 21 bases in between. CDR1 is MNHEY and CDR2 is SVGAGI in the germline V gene. CDR3 region: CASSYSIRDSSGDYTF. The CDR3 nucleotides read TGTGCCAGCAGTTACTCGATTCGGGACTCGTCGGGGGACTACACCTTC.

This clonotype showed up many times. V and J are TRBV12-3 or TRBV12-4 and TRBJ1-1; 9 nucleotides agree with TRBD1. Trimming at V came to 3 bases and at J to 2 bases, leaving 10 bases not matched to a gene. This CDR3 region has 17 residues. CDR3 DNA: TGTGCCAGCAGTTTCGGTTCTGGGACAGGGAGAAACACTGAAGCTTTCTTT. Its protein product is CASSFGSGTGRNTEAFF.

This clonotype was detected many times. The J gene is TRBJ2-1, the V gene TRBV5-1, with 7 bases lining up with TRBD1. The length of the CDR3 is 16 residues. Germline trimming cut 0 bases from V and 0 bases from J; bases unmatched to any gene: 3. Germline V lookup: CDR1 SGHRS, CDR2 YFSETQ. The CDR3 DNA reads TGCGCCAGCAGCTTGGAGGGACAGAACTCCTACAATGAGCAGTTCTTC. It yields the protein CASSLEGQNSYNEQFF.

V is TRBV10-1 and J is TRBJ1-6; no clear D. Deletions cut 0 bases from V and 7 bases from J, with 4 bases between. Germline CDR1 is WNHNN and CDR2 is SYGVQD (reference sequence). This CDR3 has 13 amino acids. Here the CDR3 DNA reads TGCGCCAGCAGTGAGTCTTGGAATTCACCCCTCCACTTT. Translating gives CASSESWNSPLHF.

The genes are TRBV7-2 and TRBJ1-1; tentatively, D is TRBD1 (5 bases). CDR1 SGHTA and CDR2 FQGNSA come from the germline V gene. Trimming removed 2 bases from V and 2 bases from J, with 9 bases in between. The CDR3 has 14 residues. The CDR3 here is CASSLSRDNTEAFF. CDR3 sequence (DNA): TGTGCCAGCAGCTTATCCCGGGACAACACTGAAGCTTTCTTT.

The chain combines TRBV7-2 with TRBJ1-6; weak D call: TRBD1 (5 bases). Per germline, CDR1 SGHTA and CDR2 FQGNSA. V lost 1 base and J lost 5, with 12 bases in between. The CDR3 spans 16 residues. The CDR3 nucleotides read TGTGCCAGCAGCTTAGAGGCCAGGGTGAATAATTCACCCCTCCACTTT. Protein: CASSLEARVNNSPLHF. The variable domain in full, completed from reference TRBV7-2 and TRBJ1-6, reads GAGVSQSPSNKVTEKGKDVELRCDPISGHTALYWYRQSLGQGLEFLIYFQGNSAPDKSGLPSDRFSAERTGGSVSTLTIQRTQQEDSAVYLCASSLEARVNNSPLHFGNGTRLTVT.

This clonotype has more than one count but fewer than ten. This chain uses TRBV9 with TRBJ1-1; 8 bases map to TRBD1. V was clipped by 2 bases and J by 1 base; unmatched bases: 1. In germline, CDR1 is SGDLS, CDR2 YYNGEE. The CDR3 spans 14 residues. CDR3 amino acids: CASSVGQGNTEAFF. The CDR3 coding sequence is TGTGCCAGCAGCGTCGGACAGGGGAACACTGAAGCTTTCTTT.

This clonotype was seen a handful of times. The CDR3 reads CSAIEGTEAFF. In DNA, the CDR3 is TGCAGTGCAATAGAGGGGACTGAAGCTTTCTTT. This rearrangement joins TRBV20-1 to TRBJ1-1; D may be TRBD1 (5 bases). Germline CDR1 is DFQATT and CDR2 is SNEGSKA (reference sequence). Trimming stripped 6 bases from V and 5 bases from J, with 10 bases between. The CDR3 consists of 11 residues.

This clonotype has only a few counts. V gene TRBV12-3 or TRBV12-4 combines with J gene TRBJ1-6; D gene ambiguous. This CDR3 comprises 13 residues. V was shortened by 6 bases and J by 9 bases, with 12 bases between the two germline ends. The CDR3 loop is CASSLGSGSPLHF. For the CDR3, the DNA is TGTGCCAGCAGCTTGGGCAGTGGTTCACCCCTCCACTTT.

The chain employs TRBV4-1 and TRBJ2-1, with TRBD1 identical over 11 bases. Per the germline V gene, CDR1 is MGHRA and CDR2 is YSYEKL. The V segment lost 4 bases and the J segment 7 bases; nucleotides outside the gene matches: 12. There are 17 residues in the CDR3. This CDR3 reads CASSRTWTGGAVNEQFF. The CDR3, as DNA: TGCGCCAGCAGCCGAACTTGGACAGGGGGCGCGGTAAATGAGCAGTTCTTC.

This clonotype was found a few times. V and J are TRBV20-1 and TRBJ1-5, with D perhaps matching TRBD1 (6 bases). Germline CDR1 DFQATT, CDR2 SNEGSKA (reference sequence). CDR3 length: 16 residues. Trimming shortened V by 3 bases and J by 4 bases, and 19 bases separated the two germline ends. DNA of the CDR3: TGCAGTGCTAGGATTTGGCCGGGGCAGGGGAATCAGCCCCAGCATTTT. This gives the protein CSARIWPGQGNQPQHF.

On this clonotype itself: Relative to the germline gene, one junction end is altered; a read error may explain this. The chain is built from TRBV3-1 and TRBJ1-4; D remains ambiguous. There are 15 residues in the CDR3. Per the germline V gene, CDR1 is LGHDT and CDR2 is YNNKEL (reference sequence). The CDR3 DNA sequence: TGTGCCTGCAGCCAAGGAGGTCCAACTAATGAAAAACTGTTTTTT. Translating gives CACSQGGPTNEKLFF.